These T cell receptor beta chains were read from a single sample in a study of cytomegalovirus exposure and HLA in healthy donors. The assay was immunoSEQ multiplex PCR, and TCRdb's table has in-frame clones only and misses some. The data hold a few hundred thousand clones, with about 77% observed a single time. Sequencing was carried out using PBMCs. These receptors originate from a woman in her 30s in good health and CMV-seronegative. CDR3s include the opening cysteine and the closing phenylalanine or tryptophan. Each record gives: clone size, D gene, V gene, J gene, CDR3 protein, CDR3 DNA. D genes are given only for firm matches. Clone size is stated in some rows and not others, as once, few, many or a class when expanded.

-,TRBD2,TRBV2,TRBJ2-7,CARRGGTSGSYEQYF,TGTGCCAGACGGGGAGGGACTAGCGGCTCCTACGAGCAGTACTTC
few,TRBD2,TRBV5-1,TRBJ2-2,CASSLERGSGELFF,TGCGCCAGCAGCTTGGAGCGGGGTTCCGGGGAGCTGTTTTTT
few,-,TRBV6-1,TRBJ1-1,CASRSGHLNTEAFF,TGTGCCAGCAGATCGGGACATCTGAACACTGAAGCTTTCTTT
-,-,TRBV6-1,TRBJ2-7,CASSEARELGDEQYF,TGTGCCAGCAGTGAAGCCAGGGAACTTGGCGACGAGCAGTACTTC
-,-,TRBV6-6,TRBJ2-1,CASKMGRSIADEQFF,TGTGCCAGCAAGATGGGACGGTCGATAGCGGATGAGCAGTTCTTC
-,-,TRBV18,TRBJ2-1,CASSPQNLSSYNEQFF,TGTGCCAGCTCACCACAGAATCTCAGCTCCTACAATGAGCAGTTCTTC
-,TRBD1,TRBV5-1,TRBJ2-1,CASSFRQGAGDEQFF,TGCGCCAGCAGCTTTAGACAGGGGGCCGGGGATGAGCAGTTCTTC
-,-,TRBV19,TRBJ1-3,CASIRSAADSGNTIYF,TGTGCCAGTATTAGGTCAGCGGCAGACTCTGGAAACACCATATATTTT
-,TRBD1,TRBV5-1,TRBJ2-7,CASSSGQGVPEQYF,TGCGCCAGCAGCTCAGGACAGGGGGTCCCCGAGCAGTACTTC
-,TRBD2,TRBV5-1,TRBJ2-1,CASSPGTSGGYNEQFF,TGCGCCAGCAGCCCGGGGACTAGCGGGGGATATAATGAGCAGTTCTTC
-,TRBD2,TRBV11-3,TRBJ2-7,CASTPPSGRANYEQYF,TGTGCCAGCACCCCACCTAGCGGGAGGGCGAACTACGAGCAGTACTTC
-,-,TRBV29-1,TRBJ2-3,CSVELPTQGTDTQYF,TGCAGCGTTGAATTACCAACCCAGGGCACAGATACGCAGTATTTT
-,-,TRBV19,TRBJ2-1,CASSIAGTYNEQFF,TGTGCCAGTAGTATCGCGGGGACCTACAATGAGCAGTTCTTC
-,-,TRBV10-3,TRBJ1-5,CAISGGSNQPQHF,TGTGCCATCTCGGGAGGGAGCAATCAGCCCCAGCATTTT
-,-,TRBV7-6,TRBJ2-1,CASSSPQGKTYNEQFF,TGTGCCAGCAGCTCCCCACAGGGAAAAACCTACAATGAGCAGTTCTTC
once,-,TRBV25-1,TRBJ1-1,CASLDRSNTEAFF,TGTGCCAGCCTCGACAGGTCGAACACTGAAGCTTTCTTT
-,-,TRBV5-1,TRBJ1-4,CASSLGAGAEKLFF,TGCGCCAGCAGCTTGGGGGCAGGGGCTGAAAAACTGTTTTTT
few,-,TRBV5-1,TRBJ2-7,CASSLVAGASYEQYF,TGCGCCAGCAGCTTGGTCGCAGGGGCCTCCTACGAGCAGTACTTC
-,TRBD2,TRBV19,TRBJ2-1,CASSTGTSGNFDEQFF,TGTGCCAGTAGTACCGGGACTAGCGGGAATTTCGATGAGCAGTTCTTC
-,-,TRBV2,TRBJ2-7,CASSFTSYEQYF,TGTGCCAGCAGTTTCACATCCTACGAGCAGTACTTC
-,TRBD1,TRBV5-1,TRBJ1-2,CASSLGDRQAYYGYPF,TGCGCCAGCAGCTTGGGGGACAGGCAAGCGTACTATGGCTACCCCTTC
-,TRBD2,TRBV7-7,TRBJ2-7,CASSLGLAGESSYEQYF,TGTGCTAGCAGCTTAGGCCTAGCGGGGGAAAGCTCCTACGAGCAGTACTTC
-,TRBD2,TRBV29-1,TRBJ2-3,CSVEGGSTDTQYF,TGCAGCGTTGAGGGCGGGAGTACAGATACGCAGTATTTT
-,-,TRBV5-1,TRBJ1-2,CASSPDRDGYTF,TGCGCCAGCAGCCCGGACAGAGATGGCTACACCTTC
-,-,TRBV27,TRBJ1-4,CASSLAPRSNEKLFF,TGTGCCAGCAGTTTGGCCCCCCGCTCTAATGAAAAACTGTTTTTT
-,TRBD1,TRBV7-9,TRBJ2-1,CSSRWGQGAPDEQFF,TGTTCCAGCAGATGGGGACAGGGGGCTCCCGATGAGCAGTTCTTC
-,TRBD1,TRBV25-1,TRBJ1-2,CASSRDRDYGYTF,TGTGCCAGCAGTAGGGACAGAGATTATGGCTACACCTTC
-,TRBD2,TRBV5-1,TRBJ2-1,CASSSLAIAYNEQFF,TGCGCCAGCAGCTCACTAGCGATTGCCTACAATGAGCAGTTCTTC
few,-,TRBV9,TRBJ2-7,CASSVALTSYEQYF,TGTGCCAGCAGCGTGGCCCTCACTAGCTACGAGCAGTACTTC
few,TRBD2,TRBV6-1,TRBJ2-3,CASRVAGDTDTQYF,TGTGCCAGCAGGGTAGCGGGAGACACAGATACGCAGTATTTT
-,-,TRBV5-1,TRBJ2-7,CASSSGTNYEQYF,TGCGCCAGCAGCTCGGGGACAAATTACGAGCAGTACTTC
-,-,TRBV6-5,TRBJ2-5,CASRGQGPQETQYF,TGTGCCAGCAGAGGGCAGGGGCCCCAAGAGACCCAGTACTTC
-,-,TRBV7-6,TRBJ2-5,CASSLGTKETQYF,TGTGCCAGCAGCTTGGGGACAAAGGAGACCCAGTACTTC
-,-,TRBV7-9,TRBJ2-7,CSSSRDFYEQYF,TGTTCCAGCAGCCGGGACTTCTACGAGCAGTACTTC
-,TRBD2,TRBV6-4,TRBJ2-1,CASSGSGGALGEQFF,TGTGCCAGCAGTGGAAGCGGGGGGGCCTTGGGTGAGCAGTTCTTC
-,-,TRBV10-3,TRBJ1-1,CAISGGGFYMNTEAFF,TGTGCCATCAGTGGTGGGGGGTTCTATATGAACACTGAAGCTTTCTTT
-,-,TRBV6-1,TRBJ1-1,CASSEYTRGTEAFF,TGTGCCAGCAGTGAATATACCAGGGGTACTGAAGCTTTCTTT
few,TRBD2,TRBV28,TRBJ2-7,CASSLTSILYEQYF,TGTGCCAGCAGTCTGACTAGCATCCTTTACGAGCAGTACTTC
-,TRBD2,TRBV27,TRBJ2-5,CASSSLLGRAGETQYF,TGTGCCAGCAGTTCCTTGCTAGGGAGGGCGGGTGAGACCCAGTACTTC
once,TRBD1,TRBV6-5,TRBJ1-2,CASSAGGYGYTF,TGTGCCAGCAGTGCAGGGGGCTATGGCTACACCTTC
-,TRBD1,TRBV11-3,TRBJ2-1,CASSPGTGFNEQFF,TGTGCCAGCAGCCCCGGGACAGGGTTCAATGAGCAGTTCTTC
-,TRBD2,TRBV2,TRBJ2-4,CASSGGTSGRLAKNIQYF,TGTGCCAGCAGTGGAGGGACTAGCGGGAGGCTAGCCAAAAACATTCAGTACTTC
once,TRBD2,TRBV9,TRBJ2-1,CASSARGTTYNEQFF,TGTGCCAGCAGCGCCCGAGGGACTACTTACAATGAGCAGTTCTTC
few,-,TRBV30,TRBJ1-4,CAWRSWGGATNEKLFF,TGTGCCTGGAGGTCCTGGGGAGGCGCAACTAATGAAAAACTGTTTTTT
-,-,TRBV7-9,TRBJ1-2,CASSLAQEQDRVGGYTF,TGTGCCAGCAGCTTAGCCCAAGAACAAGACAGAGTTGGGGGCTACACCTTC
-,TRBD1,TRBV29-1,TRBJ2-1,CSVDSGQYEQFF,TGCAGCGTTGATTCGGGACAGTATGAGCAGTTCTTC
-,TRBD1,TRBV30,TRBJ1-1,CAWSTGQGNTEAFF,TGTGCCTGGAGTACGGGACAGGGGAACACTGAAGCTTTCTTT
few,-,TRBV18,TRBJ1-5,CASSPGAGQPQHF,TGTGCCAGCTCACCAGGGGCAGGCCAGCCCCAGCATTTT
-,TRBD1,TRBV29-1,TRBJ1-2,CSVEGQGPNYGYTF,TGCAGCGTTGAGGGACAGGGGCCTAACTATGGCTACACCTTC
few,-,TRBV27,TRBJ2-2,CASSRGTANTGELFF,TGTGCCAGCAGTCGGGGGACAGCTAACACCGGGGAGCTGTTTTTT
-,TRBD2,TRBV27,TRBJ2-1,CASRTSGSTNEQFF,TGTGCCAGCAGGACTAGCGGGAGTACGAATGAGCAGTTCTTC
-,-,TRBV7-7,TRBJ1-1,CASSHTLNTEAFF,TGTGCCAGCAGCCATACATTGAACACTGAAGCTTTCTTT
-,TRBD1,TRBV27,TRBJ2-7,CASSFQQGNPYEQYF,TGTGCCAGCAGTTTCCAACAGGGGAATCCCTACGAGCAGTACTTC